The rows below give T cell receptor beta chains drawn from one sample of a study of T cell responses to AZD1222 COVID-19 vaccine. TCRdb keeps only in-frame clones here, not all; method: immunoSEQ multiplex PCR. The sample yields 130,000 to 150,000 clones, 85% to 95% seen once. The starting material was peripheral blood, obtained on day 0 of AZD1222 vaccination. These receptors came from an adult in good health. Each CDR3 is given with its conserved first and last residue. Fields, in order: V gene, clone size, CDR3 protein. A row's size may be missing; if present it is once, few, many or a size class.

>TRBV5-4|.
CASSSSGIAGEQFF
>TRBV4-1|.
CASSQPTSSATYEQYF
>TRBV5-1|.
CASSLPGGVGGELFF
>TRBV12-5|.
CASGLPGGEETQYF
>TRBV11-2|.
CASSLDRTNEKLFF
>TRBV9|.
CASSLSTGGDTQYF
>TRBV7-2|.
CASSLGVSPYEQYF
>TRBV2|.
CASSGSVSGNTIYF
>TRBV28|.
CASRARGSQSNQPQHF
>TRBV6-5|.
CASSYSRGIYGYTF
>TRBV6-6|.
CASSRRDLSYEQYF
>TRBV6-5|.
CATGRPDTSEDTIYF
>TRBV7-2|.
CASSSDRGRYEQYF
>TRBV7-9|.
CASSLTHTRDRVTDTQYF
>TRBV6-5|.
CASSYVASYNSPLHF
>TRBV12-3/TRBV12-4|.
CASSFGRAEAFF
>TRBV5-1|.
CASSPMTGLSEKLFF
>TRBV3-1/TRBV3-2|.
CASEKRSSYNEQFF
>TRBV7-6|.
CASSPRTPRSANYGYTF
>TRBV6-5|.
CASRPNGLYEQYF
>TRBV14|.
CASSRNSRAIGNTIYF
>TRBV4-2|.
CASSQRTSGQGYNEQFF
>TRBV9|.
CASSAGNARDEQYF
>TRBV21-1|.
CASSTSDRGIYWDGYTF
>TRBV5-8|.
CASSLRQNSPLHF
>TRBV3-1/TRBV3-2|.
CASSQGTAKGTIYF
>TRBV27|.
CASSSSTGGNQPQHF
>TRBV7-3|.
CASSPRTGDRSGYTF
>TRBV5-4|.
CASSEPTGLAGGYTF
>TRBV5-1|.
CASSPNIGESTDTQYF
>TRBV27|.
CASSLRQSYGYTF
>TRBV7-9|.
CASSLASLRGVYQETQYF
>TRBV19|.
CASSILQDATRGNQPQHF
>TRBV5-1|once
CASSSGTDSSGNTIYF
>TRBV19|.
CASSNNNYGYTF
>TRBV6-1|.
CASSVQGATGNQPQHF
>TRBV27|.
CASSLSQAYEQYF
>TRBV12-3/TRBV12-4|.
CASSSGTSNEQFF
>TRBV27|.
CASSLSRDQPQHF
>TRBV14|.
CASSQQGAVGTEAFF
>TRBV19|.
CASSLRDRGYQPQHF
>TRBV2|.
CASTTYLNSPLHF
>TRBV19|.
CASSLGRTWDEQFF
>TRBV29-1|once
CSVTAPEGSGNTIYF
>TRBV7-8|few
CASSPPGGIAGANVLTF
>TRBV20-1|once
CSASLGANVLTF
>TRBV18|.
CASSPTGTGGGDEQYF
>TRBV4-1|.
CASSQGLQGTEAFF
>TRBV11-2|.
CASSRRTSTYEQYF
>TRBV5-1|.
CASSLVSGGSYEQYF
>TRBV10-1|.
CASSPGGGEKLFF
>TRBV7-2|.
CASSPGLADQETQYF
>TRBV5-5|.
CASIPGPPSLNEQFF
>TRBV6-5|.
CASRRTGGTGNTIYF